The 16 T cell receptor beta chains presented below share a single source sample, sequenced in a study of PD-1 blockade in classical Hodgkin lymphoma (dated by TCRdb to 2020 to 2022). The sample's time point, from its label and the paper: cycle 2 day 1 (C2D1) of nivolumab. Relapse after autologous stem cell transplantation had occurred in all trial patients, and cohorts A, B and C were distinguished by prior brentuximab vedotin exposure. Library preparation used the immunoSEQ multiplex PCR assay. TCRdb limited this immuneACCESS table to in-frame rearrangements with V and J called. A share of clones is missing; checked studies link under half to unresolved V genes, and the rest is unexplained. This sample comprises tens of thousands of clones, around 80% of them detected only once. 20% to 25% of the sample rests with the top ten. Sequencing was performed on peripheral blood mononuclear cells (PBMCs), taken before the second cycle of nivolumab. These receptors came from a human donor with classical Hodgkin lymphoma.

This chain uses TRBV7-2 with TRBJ2-2; D possibly corresponds to TRBD1 (5 bases). V was clipped by 7 bases and J by 1 base, with 13 bases between them. This CDR3 spans 15 amino acids. Germline CDR1 reads SGHTA; CDR2 reads FQGNSA. This CDR3 is CASKQQGRNTGELFF. The DNA of the CDR3 is TGTGCCAGCAAGCAGCAGGGTCGGAACACCGGGGAGCTGTTTTTT.

The rearrangement uses TRBV19 and TRBJ1-6, with a possible D match to TRBD1 (5 bases). V lost 8 bases, J lost 5 bases, and 10 bases lay in between. Germline CDR1 and CDR2: LNHDA and SQIVND (reference sequence). The CDR3 has 13 amino acids. The CDR3 protein is CASAPGHNSPLHF. The CDR3 nucleotides read TGTGCCAGTGCGCCAGGGCATAATTCACCCCTCCACTTT.

CDR3 sequence reads: CASSEIGMGLYEQYF. The CDR3 DNA reads as TGTGCCAGCAGCGAGATCGGAATGGGCCTCTACGAGCAGTACTTC. J is TRBJ2-7 and V is TRBV6-1; D is ambiguous. Deletions cut 6 bases from V and 3 bases from J, with 18 bases between. This CDR3 contains 15 residues. Looked up from germline, CDR1 is MNHNS and CDR2 is SASEGT.

V gene TRBV4-3 combines with J gene TRBJ2-7; 7 bases match TRBD1. This CDR3 comprises 14 residues. CDR1 is LGHNA, CDR2 YSLEER, per germline. The V and J ends lost 4 bases and 2 bases, in that order; junction bases with no gene match: 5. CDR3 protein: CASSPGGGPYEQYF. CDR3 coding DNA: TGCGCCAGCAGCCCAGGGGGTGGTCCCTACGAGCAGTACTTC.

The V and J genes are TRBV11-3 and TRBJ2-5; perhaps TRBD2 as D (5 bases). Trimming removed 5 bases at V and 2 bases at J, with 12 bases between. There are 14 residues in the CDR3. Per the germline V gene, CDR1 is SGHNT and CDR2 is YENEEA. CDR3: CASSLGGQQETQYF. The CDR3 DNA follows: TGTGCCAGCAGCCTAGGCGGGCAGCAAGAGACCCAGTACTTC. The variable domain in full, completed from reference TRBV11-3 and TRBJ2-5, reads EAGVVQSPRYKIIEKKQPVAFWCNPISGHNTLYWYLQNLGQGPELLIRYENEEAVDDSQLPKDRFSAERLKGVDSTLKIQPAELGDSAVYLCASSLGGQQETQYFGPGTRLLVL.

A remark on this clone: Other DNA sequences in this sample translate to the same CDR3. V usage is TRBV27 and J usage is TRBJ2-5, with D possibly TRBD1 on 5 matching bases. The CDR3 runs to 13 residues. The V gene's germline CDR1 is MNHEY and CDR2 SMNVEV (reference sequence). V was cut by 2 bases and J by 4 bases, with 8 bases left in between. This CDR3 is CASSLRGAETQYF. CDR3 sequence (DNA): TGTGCCAGCAGTTTACGTGGGGCAGAGACCCAGTACTTC.

The V gene is TRBV7-9, the J gene TRBJ2-5; 7 positions agree with TRBD1. Germline CDR1 and CDR2: SEHNR and FQNEAQ (reference sequence). The CDR3 length is 16 residues. The V and J ends lost 7 bases and 1 base, in that order; junction bases with no gene match: 12. This CDR3 is CASTPPHRQGQETQYF. The CDR3 DNA follows: TGTGCCAGCACCCCTCCTCATCGACAGGGCCAAGAGACCCAGTACTTC.

The chain recombines TRBV27 with TRBJ2-7; D unresolved. Germline CDR1 reads MNHEY; CDR2 reads SMNVEV (reference sequence). The ends were cut back, 3 bases at V and 1 base at J, with 7 bases in the middle. This CDR3 has 13 residues. DNA of the CDR3: TGTGCCAGCAGTTTTTCGGTTTCCTACGAGCAGTACTTC. Protein sequence: CASSFSVSYEQYF.

This chain links TRBV5-4 with TRBJ1-2, with a possible D match to TRBD1 (5 bases). This CDR3 is 14 amino acids long. The V gene lost 2 bases and the J gene lost 4 bases, with 12 bases spanning the gap. From germline, CDR1 is SGHNT and CDR2 YYREEE (reference sequence). The DNA of the CDR3 is TGTGCCAGCAGCTTAATGCTCGGGACCTATGGCTACACCTTC. Protein product: CASSLMLGTYGYTF.

The genes are TRBV29-1 and TRBJ1-2, with D possibly being TRBD1 (6 bases). The V gene's germline CDR1 is SQVTM and CDR2 ANQGSEA. Between the trimmed V and J ends, which lost 5 bases and 5 bases, there was a span of 15 bases. This CDR3 contains 13 residues. In nucleotides, the CDR3 is TGCAGCGTTACGAACAGGGATGGGTATGGCTACACCTTC. Encoded protein: CSVTNRDGYGYTF.

The J gene is TRBJ2-7, the V gene TRBV7-3; 11 bases agree with TRBD1. Germline CDR1 reads SGHTA; CDR2 reads FQGTGA. V dropped 5 bases and J dropped 2; count of bases not matched to a gene: 5. CDR3 length: 15 amino acids. CDR3: CASSGRGQGAYEQYF. The CDR3 DNA sequence: TGTGCCAGCAGCGGACGGGGACAGGGGGCCTACGAGCAGTACTTC.

This chain links TRBV19 with TRBJ2-7, with D perhaps matching TRBD1 (6 bases). CDR3 length equals 13 residues. Germline CDR1 LNHDA, CDR2 SQIVND (reference sequence). Trimming left V 7 bases short and J 7 bases short, with 17 bases between. The CDR3 coding sequence is TGTGCCAGTACCCCGACAGGTTGGGGTGAGCAGTACTTC. This translates into CASTPTGWGEQYF.

The chain carries TRBV6-6 and TRBJ1-5, with a tentative D call TRBD1 (5 bases). CDR1 and CDR2 from the germline V gene are MNHNY and SVGAGI (reference sequence). The V end lost 5 bases, the J end lost 2 bases, and 13 bases lay between the germline ends. The CDR3 runs to 15 residues. The CDR3 region is CASSPRGAGNQPQHF. CDR3 in DNA: TGTGCCAGCAGTCCCAGAGGGGCCGGCAATCAGCCCCAGCATTTT.

This clone was seen only a few times. The V gene is TRBV9, the J gene TRBJ1-2; tentatively, D is TRBD1 (5 bases). V was pared by 0 bases and J by 6 bases, with 12 bases between. The CDR3 consists of 14 residues. Germline V gene lookup returns CDR1 SGDLS and CDR2 YYNGEE. The chain's CDR3 is CASSVASGADGYTF. In DNA, the CDR3 is TGTGCCAGCAGCGTAGCTTCCGGGGCGGATGGCTACACCTTC. Complete variable domain (other parts from reference TRBV9 and TRBJ1-2): DSGVTQTPKHLITATGQRVTLRCSPRSGDLSVYWYQQSLDQGLQFLIQYYNGEERAKGNILERFSAQQFPDLHSELNLSSLELGDSALYFCASSVASGADGYTFGSGTRLTVV.

This clone was counted only a few times. V usage is TRBV5-6 and J usage is TRBJ2-7; possibly TRBD1 or TRBD2 for D (5 bases each). Germline V CDR1 and CDR2: SGHDT, YYEEEE. Trimming left V 0 bases short and J 4 bases short, with 11 bases between. CDR3 size: 14 residues. CDR3 amino acids: CASSLGGTRYEQYF. DNA of the CDR3: TGTGCCAGCAGCTTGGGTGGGACGCGGTACGAGCAGTACTTC.

The chain uses TRBV21-1 and TRBJ2-5; the table assigns TRBD1, which was not confirmed against the DNA. TRBV21-1 is flagged as a pseudogene. The CDR3 covers 15 residues. CDR3 sequence reads: CASSTGYRGQETQYF. The CDR3 bases are TGTGCCAGCAGCACTGGCTACAGGGGACAAGAGACCCAGTACTTC.